This TCR beta chain was found in a study of T cells in Graves' hyperthyroidism and ophthalmopathy. Overall study findings and caveats: Most clonotypes that expanded in the thyroid above 0.001 also showed up in blood.

TCR beta CDR3 region amplification was performed from RNA transcripts. In the first-round RT-PCR of the TCR CDR3, the HTBI primer set was used. TCRdb re-called the multiplex PCR reads through MiXCR, storing one row per CDR3 protein. The data hold roughly 740,000 distinct CDR3 sequences, with about 17% observed a single time. As for this clonotype: What it binds is unknown.

The sequence was obtained from a man aged 18 to 29 with Graves' hyperthyroidism. Sequencing was done on a sample of blood.

The CDR3 DNA reads as TGTGCCAGCAGTTACTCGAGAGACGGTTCCTACGAGCAGTACTTC. It codes for CASSYSRDGSYEQYF. The chain joins TRBV6-5 to TRBJ2-7; no definite D call. The CDR3 has 15 amino acids. CDR1 and CDR2 from the germline V gene are MNHEY and SVGAGI. The V end lost 0 bases, the J end lost 1 base, and 10 bases lay between the germline ends.